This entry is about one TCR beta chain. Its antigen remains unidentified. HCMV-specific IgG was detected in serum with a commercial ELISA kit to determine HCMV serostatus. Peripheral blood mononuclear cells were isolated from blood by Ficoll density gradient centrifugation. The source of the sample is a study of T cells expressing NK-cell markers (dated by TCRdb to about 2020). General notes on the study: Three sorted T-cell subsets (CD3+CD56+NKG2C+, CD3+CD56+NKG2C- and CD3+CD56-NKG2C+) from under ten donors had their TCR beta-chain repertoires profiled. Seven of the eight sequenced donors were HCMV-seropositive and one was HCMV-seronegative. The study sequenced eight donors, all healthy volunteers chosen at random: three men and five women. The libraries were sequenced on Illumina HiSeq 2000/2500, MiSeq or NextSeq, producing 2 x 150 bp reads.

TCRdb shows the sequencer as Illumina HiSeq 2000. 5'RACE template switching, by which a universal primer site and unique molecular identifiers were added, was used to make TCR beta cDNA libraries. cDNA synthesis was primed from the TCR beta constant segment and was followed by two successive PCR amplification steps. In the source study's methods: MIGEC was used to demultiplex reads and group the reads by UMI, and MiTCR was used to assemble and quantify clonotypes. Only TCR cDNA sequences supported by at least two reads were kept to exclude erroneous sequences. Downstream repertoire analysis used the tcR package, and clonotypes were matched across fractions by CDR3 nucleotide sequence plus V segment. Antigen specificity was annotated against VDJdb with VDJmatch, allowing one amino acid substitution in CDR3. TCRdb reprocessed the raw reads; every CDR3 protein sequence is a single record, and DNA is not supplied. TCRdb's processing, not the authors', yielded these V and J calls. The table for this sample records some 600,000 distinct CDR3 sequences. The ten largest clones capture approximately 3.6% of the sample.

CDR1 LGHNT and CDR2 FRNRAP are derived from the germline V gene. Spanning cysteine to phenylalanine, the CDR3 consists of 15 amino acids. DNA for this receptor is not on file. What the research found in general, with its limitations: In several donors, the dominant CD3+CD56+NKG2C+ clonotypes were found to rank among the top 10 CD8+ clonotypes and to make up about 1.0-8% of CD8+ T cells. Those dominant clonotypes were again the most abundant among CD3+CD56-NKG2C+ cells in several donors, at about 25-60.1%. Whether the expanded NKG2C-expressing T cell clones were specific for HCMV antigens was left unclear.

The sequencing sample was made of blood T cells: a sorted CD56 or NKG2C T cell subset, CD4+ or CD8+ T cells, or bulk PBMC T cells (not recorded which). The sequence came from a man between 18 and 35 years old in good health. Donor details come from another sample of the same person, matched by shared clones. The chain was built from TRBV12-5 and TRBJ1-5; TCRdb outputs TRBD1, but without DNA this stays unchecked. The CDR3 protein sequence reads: CASDSWDSANQPQHF. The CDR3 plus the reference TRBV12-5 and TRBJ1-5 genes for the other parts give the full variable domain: DARVTQTPRHKVTEMGQEVTMRCQPILGHNTVFWYRQTMMQGLELLAYFRNRAPLDDSGMPKDRFSAEMPDATLATLKIQPSEPRDSAVYFCASDSWDSANQPQHFGDGTRLSIL.